In its sample, the clone carrying this T cell receptor beta chain was seen many times. The antigen is undetermined. This sample is part of a study of response to subunit inactivated influenza vaccine. Study-level results: It was suggested by the authors that few new T cells are recruited by each seasonal influenza vaccination.

Per the germline V gene, CDR1 is SGHRS and CDR2 is YFSETQ. This CDR3 has 15 residues. V was shortened by 4 bases and J by 4 bases, with 17 bases between the two germline ends. From the RT-PCR reads, TCRdb called clonotypes with MiXCR, one entry per CDR3 protein. Among fewer than 600,000 distinct CDR3 sequences listed, around 7.7% were seen once. The rearrangement links TRBV5-1 to TRBJ1-1; D gene unclear. This clonotype was sampled from a man aged 50 to 69 who received an inactivated influenza vaccine. The material sequenced was PBMCs from blood, taken about 24 months after vaccination. CDR3 coding DNA: TGCGCCAGCAGCATTACAGCGTCTGGTTCCACTGAAGCTTTCTTT. As protein: CASSITASGSTEAFF.